This T cell receptor beta chain came from a study of blood T cell repertoires in COVID-19 (dated by TCRdb to the early 2020s). About the full investigation: The collaborator samples originated in the United States, Italy and Spain and spanned the acute and convalescent phases of COVID-19. A freely available public database, intended as a resource for researchers studying the immune response to SARS-CoV-2, is where the repertoires were released. Nearly every sample came with metadata listing a de-identified subject ID, COVID-19 status, age in years and sex. The samples were drawn from the first 160 participants of the ongoing ImmuneRACE study and from over a thousand subjects provided by 6 global collaborators. The prospective study material was composed of cDNA or gDNA derived from T cells, B-cell-depleted T cells, or PBMCs. Deeply sampled blood TCRbeta repertoires from subjects exposed to, actively infected with, or recovered from COVID-19 were included in the dataset. HLA class I and class II types, where available, came from metadata supplied by the sample provider rather than from assay-based typing. General findings and caveats noted by the study authors: Clinical and demographic metadata were provided uncurated, with the amount varying by source and participant.

Note on this clone: No antigen is known for it. No much larger clone exists at a distance of one base, and base qualities are not known.

The immunoSEQ Assay, a bias-controlled multiplex PCR, was used to amplify TCRbeta CDR3 regions from genomic DNA. The paper's processing steps were these. Within the assay, amplification of reference gene primers was used to estimate how many nucleated cells each sample contained. To quantify the absolute abundance of each unique TCRbeta CDR3 rearrangement, sequence reads were collapsed and filtered. For each sample, productive Simpson clonality was calculated as the square root of Simpson's diversity index over productive rearrangements. This is the immuneACCESS table as TCRdb keeps it, with only in-frame sequences that have V and J called. A part of the clones is gone; compared with another copy, unresolved V genes explain less than half, and the rest is unexplained. Clone size and V and J calls were adopted from that table, with D and trimming inferred from the DNA. The sample includes about 200,000 clones, with 80% observed a single time. Of the sample, 6% to 8.5% falls within the top ten clones.

Whole blood was collected in K2EDTA tubes by collaborating institutions according to the institutions' own protocols. For TCRbeta analysis, collaborator samples were shipped as frozen whole blood, as isolated PBMCs, or as DNA extracted from either sample type. The receptor comes from a man in his sixties with acute or convalescent COVID-19. Sequences were obtained from peripheral blood.

CDR3 region: CASSSFYSNQPQHF. At the DNA level, the sequence is TGTGCCAGTAGTTCCTTTTATAGCAATCAGCCCCAGCATTTT. The chain links TRBV19 with TRBJ1-5; the D gene cannot be named for sure. CDR3 length: 14 amino acids, cysteine to phenylalanine. Only the CDR3 region is kept as DNA, spanning 42 bases read in frame from base 1. V gives up 5 bases and J gives up 0 bases, and the segment between their germline ends measures 8 bases. The germline V gene (reference sequence) specifies LNHDA as CDR1 and SQIVND as CDR2.